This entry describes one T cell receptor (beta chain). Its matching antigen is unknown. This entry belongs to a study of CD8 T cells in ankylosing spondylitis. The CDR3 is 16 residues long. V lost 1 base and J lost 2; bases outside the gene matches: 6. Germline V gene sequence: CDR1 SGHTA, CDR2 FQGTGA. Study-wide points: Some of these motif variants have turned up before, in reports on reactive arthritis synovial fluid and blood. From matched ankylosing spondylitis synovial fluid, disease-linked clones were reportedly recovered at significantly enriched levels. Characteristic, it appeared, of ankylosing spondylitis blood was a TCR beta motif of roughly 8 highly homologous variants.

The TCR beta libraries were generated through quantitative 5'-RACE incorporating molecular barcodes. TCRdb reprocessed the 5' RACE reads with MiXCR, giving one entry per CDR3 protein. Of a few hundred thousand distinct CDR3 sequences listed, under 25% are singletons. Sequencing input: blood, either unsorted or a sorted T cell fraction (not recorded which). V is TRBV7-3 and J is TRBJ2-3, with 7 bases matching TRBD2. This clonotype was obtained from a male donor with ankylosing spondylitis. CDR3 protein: CASSLIGGGDTDTQYF. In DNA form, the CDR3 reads TGTGCCAGCAGCTTAATTGGGGGGGGGGACACAGATACGCAGTATTTT.